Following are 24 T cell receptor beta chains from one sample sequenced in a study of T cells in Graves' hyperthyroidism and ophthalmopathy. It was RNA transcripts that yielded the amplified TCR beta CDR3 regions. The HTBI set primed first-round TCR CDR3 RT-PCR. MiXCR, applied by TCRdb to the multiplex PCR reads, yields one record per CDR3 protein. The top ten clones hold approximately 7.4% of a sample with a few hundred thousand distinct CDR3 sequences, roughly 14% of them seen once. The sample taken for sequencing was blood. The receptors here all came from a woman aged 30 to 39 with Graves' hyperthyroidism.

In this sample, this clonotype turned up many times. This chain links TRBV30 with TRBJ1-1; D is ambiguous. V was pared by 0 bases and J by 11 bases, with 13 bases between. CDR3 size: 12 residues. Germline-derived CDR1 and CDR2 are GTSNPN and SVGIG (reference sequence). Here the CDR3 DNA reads TGTGCCTGGAGTGTACCACCCGCCGGCGCTTTCTTT. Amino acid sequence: CAWSVPPAGAFF.

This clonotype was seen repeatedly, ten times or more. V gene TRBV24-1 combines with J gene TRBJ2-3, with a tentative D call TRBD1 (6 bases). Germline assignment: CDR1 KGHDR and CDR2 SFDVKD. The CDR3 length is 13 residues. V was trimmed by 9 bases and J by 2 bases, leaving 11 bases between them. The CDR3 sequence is CATAGQNTDTQYF. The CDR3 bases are TGTGCCACCGCCGGACAGAACACAGATACGCAGTATTTT.

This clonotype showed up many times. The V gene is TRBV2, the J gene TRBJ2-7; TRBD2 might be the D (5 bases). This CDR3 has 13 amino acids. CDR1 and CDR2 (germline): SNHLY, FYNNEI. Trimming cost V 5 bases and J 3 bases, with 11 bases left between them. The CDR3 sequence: CASSIIGVYEQYF. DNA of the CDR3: TGTGCCAGCAGTATAATCGGGGTCTACGAGCAGTACTTC.

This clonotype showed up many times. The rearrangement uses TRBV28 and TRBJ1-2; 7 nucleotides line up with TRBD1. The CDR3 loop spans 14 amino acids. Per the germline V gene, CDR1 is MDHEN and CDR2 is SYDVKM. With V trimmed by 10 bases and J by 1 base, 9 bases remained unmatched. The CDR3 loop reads CATPGDSINYGYTF. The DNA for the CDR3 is TGTGCCACCCCTGGGGACAGCATTAACTATGGCTACACCTTC.

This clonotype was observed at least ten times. CDR3 in amino acids: CASSLSSGRTDTQYF. The CDR3 region has the DNA TGTGCCAGCAGTTTGTCTAGCGGGAGGACAGATACGCAGTATTTT. This chain joins TRBV12-3 or TRBV12-4 and TRBJ2-3; 11 bases fit TRBD2. V shed 3 bases, J shed 3 bases, and the junction held 2 bases outside the gene matches. The CDR3 is made up of 15 amino acids.

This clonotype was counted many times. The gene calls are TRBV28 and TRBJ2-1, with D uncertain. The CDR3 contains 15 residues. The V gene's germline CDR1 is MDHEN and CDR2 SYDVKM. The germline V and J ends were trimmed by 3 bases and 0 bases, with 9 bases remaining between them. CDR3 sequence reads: CASSFRRSSYNEQFF. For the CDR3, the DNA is TGTGCCAGCAGTTTCCGGCGCAGCTCCTACAATGAGCAGTTCTTC.

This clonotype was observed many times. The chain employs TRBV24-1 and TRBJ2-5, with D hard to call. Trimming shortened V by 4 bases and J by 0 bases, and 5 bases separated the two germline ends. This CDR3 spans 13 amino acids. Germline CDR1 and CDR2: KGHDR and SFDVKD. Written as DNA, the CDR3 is TGTGCCACCAGTGACGCTCACCAAGAGACCCAGTACTTC. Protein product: CATSDAHQETQYF.

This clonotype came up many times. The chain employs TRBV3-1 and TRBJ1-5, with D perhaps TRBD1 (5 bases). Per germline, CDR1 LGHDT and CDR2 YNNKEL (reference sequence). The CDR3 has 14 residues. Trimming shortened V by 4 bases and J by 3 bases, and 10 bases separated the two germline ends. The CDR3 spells CASSPGLINQPQHF. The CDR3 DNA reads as TGTGCCAGCAGCCCGGGACTGATCAATCAGCCCCAGCATTTT. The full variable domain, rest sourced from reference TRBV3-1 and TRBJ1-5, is DTAVSQTPKYLVTQMGNDKSIKCEQNLGHDTMYWYKQDSKKFLKIMFSYNNKELIINETVPNRFSPKSPDKAHLNLHINSLELGDSAVYFCASSPGLINQPQHFGDGTRLSIL.

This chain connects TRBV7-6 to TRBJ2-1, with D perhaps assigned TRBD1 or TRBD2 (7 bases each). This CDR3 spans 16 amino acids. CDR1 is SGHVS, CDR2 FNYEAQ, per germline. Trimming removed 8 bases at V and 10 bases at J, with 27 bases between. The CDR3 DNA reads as TGTGCCAGCCAAGGGGAAAGCGGGGTCCAGGGGGGGGAGCAGTTCTTC. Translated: CASQGESGVQGGEQFF.

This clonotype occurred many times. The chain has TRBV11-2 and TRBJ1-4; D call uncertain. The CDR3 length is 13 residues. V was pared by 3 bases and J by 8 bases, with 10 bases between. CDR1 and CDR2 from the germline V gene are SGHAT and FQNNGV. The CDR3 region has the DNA TGTGCCAGCAGCTTGAGGGTTCGAGAAAAACTGTTTTTT. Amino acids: CASSLRVREKLFF.

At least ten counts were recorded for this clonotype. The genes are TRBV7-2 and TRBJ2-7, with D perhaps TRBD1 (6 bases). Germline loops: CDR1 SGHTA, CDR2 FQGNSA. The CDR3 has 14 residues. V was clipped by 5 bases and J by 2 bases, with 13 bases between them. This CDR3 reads CASSLDRRAYEQYF. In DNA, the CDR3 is TGTGCCAGCAGCCTCGACAGGCGAGCCTACGAGCAGTACTTC. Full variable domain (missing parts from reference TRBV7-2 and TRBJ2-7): GAGVSQSPSNKVTEKGKDVELRCDPISGHTALYWYRQSLGQGLEFLIYFQGNSAPDKSGLPSDRFSAERTGGSVSTLTIQRTQQEDSAVYLCASSLDRRAYEQYFGPGTRLTVT.

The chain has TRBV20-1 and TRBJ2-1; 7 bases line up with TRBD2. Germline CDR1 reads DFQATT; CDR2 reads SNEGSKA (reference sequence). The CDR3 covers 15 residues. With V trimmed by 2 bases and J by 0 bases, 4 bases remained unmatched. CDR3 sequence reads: CSARRGENSYNEQFF. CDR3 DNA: TGCAGTGCTAGACGGGGGGAGAACTCCTACAATGAGCAGTTCTTC.

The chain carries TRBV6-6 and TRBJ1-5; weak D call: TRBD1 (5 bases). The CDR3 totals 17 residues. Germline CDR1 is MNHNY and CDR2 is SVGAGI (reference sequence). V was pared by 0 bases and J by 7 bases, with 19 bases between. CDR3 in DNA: TGTGCCAGCAGTTACTCGTTGAGGGTAGGGGATAGACAGCCCCAGCATTTT. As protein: CASSYSLRVGDRQPQHF.

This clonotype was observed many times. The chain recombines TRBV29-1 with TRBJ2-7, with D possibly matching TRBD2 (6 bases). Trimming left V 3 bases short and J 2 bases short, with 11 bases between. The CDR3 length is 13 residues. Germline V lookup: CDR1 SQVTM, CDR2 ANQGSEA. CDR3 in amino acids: CSVDAGGAYEQYF. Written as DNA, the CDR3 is TGCAGCGTTGACGCCGGGGGTGCCTACGAGCAGTACTTC.

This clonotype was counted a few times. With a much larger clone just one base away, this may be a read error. The CDR3 nucleotides are TGTGCCTGGACCTGGGGGGCCACTGAAGCTCTCTTT. This gives the protein CAWTWGATEALF. The chain employs TRBV30 and TRBJ1-1; tentatively, D is TRBD1 (6 bases). Germline-derived CDR1 and CDR2 are GTSNPN and SVGIG (reference sequence). The CDR3 runs 12 residues.

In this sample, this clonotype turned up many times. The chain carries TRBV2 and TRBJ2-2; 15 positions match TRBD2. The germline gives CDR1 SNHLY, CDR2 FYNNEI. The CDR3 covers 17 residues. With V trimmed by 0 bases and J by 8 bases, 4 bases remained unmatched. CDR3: CASSEAGLAGGRGELFF. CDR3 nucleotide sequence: TGTGCCAGCAGTGAAGCCGGACTAGCGGGAGGGCGGGGGGAGCTGTTTTTT.

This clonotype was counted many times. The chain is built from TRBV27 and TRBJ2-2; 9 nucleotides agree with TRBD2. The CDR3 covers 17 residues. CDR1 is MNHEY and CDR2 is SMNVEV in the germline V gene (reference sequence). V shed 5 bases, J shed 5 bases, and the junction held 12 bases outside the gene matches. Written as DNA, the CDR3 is TGTGCCAGCAGTGCCGCTTTAGCGGGAGAGGGGACCGGGGAGCTGTTTTTT. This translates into CASSAALAGEGTGELFF.

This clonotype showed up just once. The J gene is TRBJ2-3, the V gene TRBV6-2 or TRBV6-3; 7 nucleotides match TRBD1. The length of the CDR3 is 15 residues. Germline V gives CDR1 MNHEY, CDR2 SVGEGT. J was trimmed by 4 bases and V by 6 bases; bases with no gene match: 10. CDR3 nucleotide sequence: TGTGCCAGCAGAGACAGGGAAGGCAGCGCAGATACGCAGTATTTT. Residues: CASRDREGSADTQYF.

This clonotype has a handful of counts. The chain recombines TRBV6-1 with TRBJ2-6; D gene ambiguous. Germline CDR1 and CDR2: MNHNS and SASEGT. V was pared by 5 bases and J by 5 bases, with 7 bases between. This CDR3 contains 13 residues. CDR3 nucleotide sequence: TGTGCCAGCAGTTCCCTCCGGGCCAACGTCCTGACTTTC. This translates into CASSSLRANVLTF.

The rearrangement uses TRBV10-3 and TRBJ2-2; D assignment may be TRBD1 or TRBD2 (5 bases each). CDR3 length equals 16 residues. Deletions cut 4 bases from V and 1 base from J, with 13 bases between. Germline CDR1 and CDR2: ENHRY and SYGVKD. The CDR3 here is CAISAPGRVNTGELFF. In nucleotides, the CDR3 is TGTGCCATCAGTGCCCCGGGACGGGTGAACACCGGGGAGCTGTTTTTT.

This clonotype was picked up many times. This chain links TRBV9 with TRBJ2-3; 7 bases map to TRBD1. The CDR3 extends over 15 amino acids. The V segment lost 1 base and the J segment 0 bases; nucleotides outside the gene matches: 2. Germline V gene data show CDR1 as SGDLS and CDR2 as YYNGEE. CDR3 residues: CASSVTGQSTDTQYF. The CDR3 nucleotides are TGTGCCAGCAGCGTAACGGGACAGAGCACAGATACGCAGTATTTT.

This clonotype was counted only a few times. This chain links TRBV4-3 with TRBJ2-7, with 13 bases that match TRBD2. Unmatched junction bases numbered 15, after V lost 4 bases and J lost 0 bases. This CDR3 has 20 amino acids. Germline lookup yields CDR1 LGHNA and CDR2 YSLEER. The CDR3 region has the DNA TGCGCCAGCAGCCTCCGACAGCTACCGGGACTAGCGGGAAGCTCCTACGAGCAGTACTTC. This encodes CASSLRQLPGLAGSSYEQYF.

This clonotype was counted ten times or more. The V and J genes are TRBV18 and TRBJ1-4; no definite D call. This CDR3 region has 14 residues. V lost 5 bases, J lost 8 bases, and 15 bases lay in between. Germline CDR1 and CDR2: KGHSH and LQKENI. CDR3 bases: TGTGCCAGCTCAACATCCCCGGACGGGGAAAAACTGTTTTTT. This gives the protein CASSTSPDGEKLFF.

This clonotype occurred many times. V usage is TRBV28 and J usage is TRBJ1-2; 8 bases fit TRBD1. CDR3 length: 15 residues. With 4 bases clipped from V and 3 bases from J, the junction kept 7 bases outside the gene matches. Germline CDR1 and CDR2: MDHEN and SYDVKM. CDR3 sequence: CASSSRGTGYYGYTF. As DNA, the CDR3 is TGTGCCAGCAGTTCCCGGGGGACAGGCTACTATGGCTACACCTTC.